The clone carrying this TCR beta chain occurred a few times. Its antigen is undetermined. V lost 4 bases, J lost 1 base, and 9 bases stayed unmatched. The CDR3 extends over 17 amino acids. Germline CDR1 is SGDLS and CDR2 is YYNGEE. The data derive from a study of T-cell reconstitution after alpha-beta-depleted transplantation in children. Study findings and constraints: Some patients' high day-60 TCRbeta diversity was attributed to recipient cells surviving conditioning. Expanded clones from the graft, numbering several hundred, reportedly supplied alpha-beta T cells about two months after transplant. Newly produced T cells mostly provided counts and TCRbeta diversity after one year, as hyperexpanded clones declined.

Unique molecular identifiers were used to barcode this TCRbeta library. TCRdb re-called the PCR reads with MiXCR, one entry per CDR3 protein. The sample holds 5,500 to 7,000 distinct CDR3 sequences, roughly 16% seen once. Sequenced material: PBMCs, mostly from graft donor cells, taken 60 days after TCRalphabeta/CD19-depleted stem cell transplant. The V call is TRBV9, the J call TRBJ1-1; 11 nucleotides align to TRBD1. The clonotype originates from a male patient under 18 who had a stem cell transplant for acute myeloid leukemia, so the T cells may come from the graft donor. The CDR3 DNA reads TGTGCCAGCAGCACCCGGACAGGGGGCTTCGAGAACACTGAAGCTTTCTTT. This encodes CASSTRTGGFENTEAFF. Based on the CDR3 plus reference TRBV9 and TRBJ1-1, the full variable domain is DSGVTQTPKHLITATGQRVTLRCSPRSGDLSVYWYQQSLDQGLQFLIQYYNGEERAKGNILERFSAQQFPDLHSELNLSSLELGDSALYFCASSTRTGGFENTEAFFGQGTRLTVV.